This T cell receptor (beta chain) is drawn from a study of vaccination effects on CD4 cells after COVID-19. Points from the study as a whole: Both infection-induced and vaccine-induced clones contracted markedly at late post-vaccination timepoints.

Turning to this clone: What it recognizes is unknown.

The assay was immunoSEQ multiplex PCR, and TCRdb's table has in-frame clones only and misses some. The sample consists of tens of thousands of clones, around 78% of them appearing once. This CDR3 is built from 16 residues. V dropped 5 bases and J dropped 2 bases, with 17 bases sitting between them. Per germline, CDR1 LGHDT and CDR2 YNNKEL (reference sequence). Sequencing followed a ViraFEST assay step that expanded antigen-specific CD4+ T cells with viral peptide pools. Researchers isolated CD4+ T cells once approximately eleven days of culture had elapsed. Every participant took two doses of the BNT162b2 or mRNA-1273 vaccine. Negative nucleocapsid antibody tests before and after vaccination confirmed no previous SARS-CoV-2 infection. IL-2 at roughly 9.7 IU/ml and peptides at roughly 10 ug/ml were added to cultured PBMC, a few million per well. The authors exchanged half the medium for IL-2 medium on days 3 and 7.

Specimen: CD4+ T cells from PBMCs cultured with HCoV-229E spike peptides, collected after COVID-19 vaccination. The receptor was derived from a human donor who received a COVID-19 vaccine. J is TRBJ2-3 and V is TRBV3-1 (or the pseudogene TRBV3-2); the D gene is possibly TRBD1 (5 bases). The CDR3: CASSTRQLKATDTQYF. The CDR3 DNA reads TGTGCCAGCAGCACCAGACAGTTGAAGGCCACAGATACGCAGTATTTT.